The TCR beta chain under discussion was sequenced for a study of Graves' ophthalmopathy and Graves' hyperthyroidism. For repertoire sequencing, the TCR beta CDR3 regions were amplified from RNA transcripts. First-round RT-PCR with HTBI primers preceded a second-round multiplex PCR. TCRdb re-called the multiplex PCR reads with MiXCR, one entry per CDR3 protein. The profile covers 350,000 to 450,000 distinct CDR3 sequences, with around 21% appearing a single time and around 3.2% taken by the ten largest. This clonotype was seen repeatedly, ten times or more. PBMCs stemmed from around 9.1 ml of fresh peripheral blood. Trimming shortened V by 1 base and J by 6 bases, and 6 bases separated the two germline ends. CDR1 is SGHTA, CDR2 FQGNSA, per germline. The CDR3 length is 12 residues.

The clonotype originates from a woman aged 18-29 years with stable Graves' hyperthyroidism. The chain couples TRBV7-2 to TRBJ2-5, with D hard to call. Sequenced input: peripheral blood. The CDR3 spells CASSLVVKTQYF. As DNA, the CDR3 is TGTGCCAGCAGCTTAGTTGTGAAGACCCAGTACTTC.